These T cell receptor beta chains were read from a single sample in a study of shared clonotypes between healthy human individuals. The table came from immunoSEQ multiplex PCR; TCRdb's copy has only in-frame clones and leaves some out. The sample shows under 650,000 clones, about 95% of them seen only once. Sample: naive CD4+ T cells sorted from blood. These receptors came from a woman younger than 45 in good health. The CDR3 runs from the conserved cysteine through the conserved F or W. D genes are given only for firm matches. Not every row has a clone size; where given, it reads once, few, many or a size class.

J gene	D gene	clone size	V gene	CDR3 protein	CDR3 DNA
TRBJ2-7	.	once	TRBV10-1	CASSANLGEQYF	TGCGCCAGCAGTGCTAATCTGGGCGAGCAGTACTTC
TRBJ2-7	TRBD1	.	TRBV11-2	CASSLGGTGSYEQYF	TGTGCCAGCAGCTTGGGGGGGACAGGGTCCTACGAGCAGTACTTC
TRBJ1-5	.	.	TRBV6-6	CASRRGNQPQHF	TGTGCCAGCAGGAGGGGCAATCAGCCCCAGCATTTT
TRBJ2-7	TRBD2	.	TRBV7-2	CASSSHPGTNYEQYF	TGTGCCAGCAGCTCTCACCCCGGGACTAACTACGAGCAGTACTTC
TRBJ2-1	TRBD2	once	TRBV28	CASSRTSGRGLGEQFF	TGTGCCAGCAGCCGGACTAGCGGGAGGGGTTTAGGTGAGCAGTTCTTC
TRBJ1-2	.	once	TRBV11-3	CASRRGYTF	TGTGCCAGCCGCAGGGGCTACACCTTC
TRBJ2-7	.	.	TRBV28	CASSLGTAYEQYF	TGTGCCAGCAGTTTAGGGACTGCCTACGAGCAGTACTTC
TRBJ2-3	TRBD2	.	TRBV27	CAIRASGFTDTQYF	TGTGCCATAAGGGCTAGCGGTTTCACAGATACGCAGTATTTT
TRBJ2-7	.	.	TRBV9	CASINSGGAYEQYF	TGTGCCAGCATTAACTCGGGCGGGGCCTACGAGCAGTACTTC
TRBJ2-3	.	.	TRBV7-6	CASSEVVGIRDTQYF	TGTGCCAGCAGTGAAGTGGTGGGGATAAGGGATACGCAGTATTTT
TRBJ1-5	.	.	TRBV19	CASSLGGSLSNQPQHF	TGTGCCAGTAGCCTAGGGGGGTCCCTTAGCAATCAGCCCCAGCATTTT
TRBJ1-1	TRBD1	.	TRBV7-9	CASSFDRGRDTEAFF	TGTGCCAGCAGCTTTGACAGGGGGAGGGACACTGAAGCTTTCTTT
TRBJ2-3	.	.	TRBV29-1	CSVVPAESTDTQYF	TGCAGCGTTGTTCCGGCTGAGAGCACAGATACGCAGTATTTT